The source of this T cell receptor (beta chain) is a study of CD8 T cells in ankylosing spondylitis. Study-level findings and limits: Reports say disease-linked clones showed up significantly more in matched ankylosing spondylitis synovial fluid. A TCR beta motif of eight or nine highly homologous variants seemed to mark ankylosing spondylitis blood. CD8+ by phenotype, disease-linked clones were relatively rare in peripheral blood. Certain motif variants had earlier been reported in reactive arthritis synovial fluid and blood.

Trimming removed 6 bases at V and 0 bases at J, with 13 bases between. Germline loops: CDR1 SGDLS, CDR2 YYNGEE. The CDR3 consists of 15 residues. Scientists made TCR beta libraries using quantitative 5'-RACE with molecular barcodes. TCRdb analysed the 5' RACE reads with MiXCR anew, one entry per CDR3 protein. The table records 650,000 to 800,000 distinct CDR3 sequences, around 20% of them present only once. This clonotype turned up a few times. Its antigen is unidentified. Specimen: blood, either unsorted or a sorted T cell fraction (not recorded which). The receptor was isolated from a male donor with ankylosing spondylitis. This rearrangement joins TRBV9 to TRBJ2-1; a weak D match, TRBD2 (5 bases). The CDR3 bases are TGTGCCAGCACCTCGGGCGGGTACTCCTACAATGAGCAGTTCTTC. Translation: CASTSGGYSYNEQFF. Full variable domain (rest looked up from reference TRBV9 and TRBJ2-1): DSGVTQTPKHLITATGQRVTLRCSPRSGDLSVYWYQQSLDQGLQFLIQYYNGEERAKGNILERFSAQQFPDLHSELNLSSLELGDSALYFCASTSGGYSYNEQFFGPGTRLTVL.